Detailed here is one TCR beta chain. This entry is derived from a study of blood T cell repertoires in COVID-19. CDR1 is MDHEN and CDR2 is SYDVKM in the germline V gene. The V segment lost 6 bases and the J segment 4 bases; nucleotides outside the gene matches: 12. The CDR3 has 16 amino acids. Sequenced by immunoSEQ multiplex PCR; TCRdb stores in-frame clones only, minus some. Found here are roughly 100,000 clones, less than 90% of them singletons; the top ten hold 5% to 8%. Material for sequencing was peripheral blood. The chain is built from TRBV28 and TRBJ2-7; 10 nucleotides line up with TRBD2. This clonotype was sampled from a human donor in a cohort sampled during active COVID-19. The CDR3 DNA sequence: TGTGCCAGCAGCGCCGGCCCTAGCGGGAGAGTGTACGAGCAGTACTTC. It translates to CASSAGPSGRVYEQYF.